These 9 T cell receptor beta chains share one sample of origin, sequenced in a study of blood T cell repertoires in COVID-19. The method was immunoSEQ multiplex PCR; TCRdb's version includes in-frame clones alone and lacks a portion of them. Of some 250,000 clones in the sample, approximately 91% were seen once. The specimen sequenced was peripheral blood. These receptors were taken from a woman in her twenties or thirties with acute or convalescent COVID-19.

The chain links TRBV10-3 to TRBJ2-1, with D maybe TRBD2 (6 bases). Germline values: CDR1 ENHRY, CDR2 SYGVKD. The CDR3 contains 15 residues. The V and J ends lost 3 bases and 5 bases respectively, with 14 bases between them. The CDR3 protein is CAISDVLAPDNEQFF. The CDR3 coding sequence is TGTGCCATCAGTGATGTCCTAGCGCCTGACAATGAGCAGTTCTTC.

This clone was counted between two and nine times. The V gene is TRBV11-2, the J gene TRBJ2-7; D gene uncertain. Germline V gene data show CDR1 as SGHAT and CDR2 as FQNNGV. Trimming removed 0 bases at V and 3 bases at J, with 9 bases between. The CDR3 loop spans 14 amino acids. The CDR3 DNA reads as TGTGCCAGCAGCTTAGAACTAACTTACTACGAGCAGTACTTC. It specifies CASSLELTYYEQYF. The full variable domain, its missing parts supplied by reference TRBV11-2 and TRBJ2-7, is EAGVAQSPRYKIIEKRQSVAFWCNPISGHATLYWYQQILGQGPKLLIQFQNNGVVDDSQLPKDRFSAERLKGVDSTLKIQPAKLEDSAVYLCASSLELTYYEQYFGPGTRLTVT.

V and J are TRBV5-5 and TRBJ2-7; 9 bases are a match to TRBD2. Per germline, CDR1 SGHKS and CDR2 YYEKEE (reference sequence). V shed 2 bases and J 2 bases; nucleotides not matched to a gene: 11. The CDR3 is 17 amino acids. CDR3 residues: CASSFLGSGSFAYEQYF. In DNA, the CDR3 is TGTGCCAGCAGCTTTTTGGGTAGCGGGAGTTTCGCCTACGAGCAGTACTTC.

This chain uses TRBV10-3 with TRBJ2-6; 12 bases map to TRBD1. Germline V lookup: CDR1 ENHRY, CDR2 SYGVKD. This CDR3 has 17 amino acids. V lost 2 bases, J lost 4 bases, and 3 bases stayed unmatched. The CDR3 nucleotides read TGTGCCATCAGTGAGGGGACAGGGGGCGCCGGGGCCAACGTCCTGACTTTC. Translation gives CAISEGTGGAGANVLTF.

The chain combines TRBV5-1 with TRBJ2-7, with 10 bases matching TRBD2. V lost 4 bases, J lost 1 base, and 11 bases stayed unmatched. Germline assignment: CDR1 SGHRS and CDR2 YFSETQ. CDR3 length: 17 amino acids. CDR3 residues: CASSASKLAGQSYEQYF. CDR3 nucleotide sequence: TGCGCCAGCAGCGCATCTAAACTAGCGGGGCAATCCTACGAGCAGTACTTC.

V and J are TRBV19 and TRBJ1-6, with D unresolved. CDR1 is LNHDA, CDR2 SQIVND, per germline (reference sequence). Trimming cost V 7 bases and J 8 bases, with 3 bases left between them. The CDR3 loop spans 10 amino acids. Written as DNA, the CDR3 is TGTGCCAGTACTTATTCACCCCTCCACTTT. Its translation: CASTYSPLHF.

The chain links TRBV6-7 to TRBJ2-4; perhaps TRBD2 as D (5 bases). TRBV6-7 is an ORF for which the function is uncertain. The ends were cut back, 8 bases at V and 0 bases at J, with 17 bases in the middle. This CDR3 has 16 residues. This CDR3 is CASLSGSDGAKNIQYF. The CDR3 DNA follows: TGTGCCAGCTTGAGCGGTTCGGATGGAGCCAAAAACATTCAGTACTTC.

The CDR3 sequence is CASKTEVNQPQHF. DNA of the CDR3: TGTGCCAGCAAAACGGAGGTCAATCAGCCCCAGCATTTT. V usage is TRBV2 and J usage is TRBJ1-5; D unresolved. V lost 7 bases and J 3 bases, leaving 10 bases between the germline ends. Germline CDR1 and CDR2: SNHLY and FYNNEI. The CDR3 covers 13 residues.

This clone was counted a single time. This rearrangement joins TRBV6-4 to TRBJ2-3; 9 bases align to TRBD2. Trimming at V came to 5 bases and at J to 5 bases, leaving 11 bases not matched to a gene. Germline V gene lookup returns CDR1 MRHNA and CDR2 SNTAGT. CDR3 length: 16 residues. In DNA, the CDR3 is TGTGCCAGCAGTCTTCGAGCGGGAGGTACACAAGATACGCAGTATTTT. Translated: CASSLRAGGTQDTQYF.